This T cell receptor (beta chain) stems from a study of T cell repertoires in cytomegalovirus infection. Looking at the study overall: The public TCR beta signatures pointed to both CMV infection and matching HLA type.

MiXCR was run by TCRdb on the reads, yielding one entry per CDR3 protein. Among some 900,000 distinct CDR3 sequences listed, approximately 29% were seen once. Notes on this clonotype: As yet, its antigen is unknown.

This specimen consisted of cultured CD8+ T cells from PBMCs, obtained from culture after CMV antigen stimulation. The TCR comes from a human donor in good health (CMV status not recorded). Some clones in this sample may be carry-over from other donors' samples.

CDR3 amino acids: CASSFGGVGFRYF. CDR3 in DNA: TGTGCCAGCAGTTTTGGCGGGGTCGGATTCCGGTACTTC. The V gene is TRBV12-3 or TRBV12-4, the J gene TRBJ2-5; a weak D match, TRBD2 (6 bases). The CDR3 totals 13 residues. V lost 3 bases and J lost 13, with 18 bases in between.